This T cell receptor beta chain was sequenced for a study of Ad26.COV2.S vaccination and SARS-CoV-2 variants. Study overall: As a participant in COV1001, the donor was in the Ad26.COV2.S trial arm. Dosing was one shot or two shots 56 days apart.

Treatment reported: roughly 18 received Ad26.COV2.S at low or high dose, single or two shots; roughly five received placebo; per-sample allocation not given. The investigators took samples on day 63 after the first vaccine or placebo injection. An Ad26 vector was used to express Wuhan-strain SARS-CoV-2 spike as the vaccine. CDR1 and CDR2 from the germline V gene are MNHEY and SVGEGT. There are 17 residues in the CDR3. V gave up 5 bases and J gave up 7 bases; unmatched junction bases: 17. Repertoires were generated with immunoSEQ multiplex PCR, while TCRdb's copy carries only in-frame clones and drops some. The sample carries 410,000 or so clones, around 90% recorded once. Regarding the study as a whole: Substantial response breadth was reportedly seen for spike-specific CD8+ and CD4+ T cells after vaccination.

For this clone: Antigen: not known.

The clonotype was recovered from a person between 18 and 65 years old who received the Ad26.COV2.S COVID-19 vaccine or a placebo. The rearrangement links TRBV6-2 or TRBV6-3 to TRBJ2-1; 7 positions agree with TRBD1. This specimen was peripheral blood, taken in a trial of Ad26.COV2.S vaccine versus placebo. The CDR3 here is CASSRTGELGHRNEQFF. CDR3 bases: TGTGCCAGCAGTCGTACAGGGGAACTAGGGCACCGTAATGAGCAGTTCTTC.